A selection of T cell receptor beta chains follows, all from one sample in a study of CD8 T cells in Susac syndrome. Each CDR3 protein is one row after TCRdb ran MiXCR on the immunoSEQ multiplex PCR reads. The sample holds about 280,000 distinct CDR3 sequences, roughly 81% seen once. The sequenced sample consisted of CD8+ T cells from PBMCs. All receptors come from a human donor with multiple sclerosis. Both conserved end residues are part of each CDR3. D genes are given only for firm matches. Some rows mark clone size as missing; the rest say once, few, many or name a class of expanded clone.

clone size,J gene,V gene,D gene,CDR3 length,CDR3 protein,CDR3 DNA
-,TRBJ1-1,TRBV19,-,12,CASVAGDTEAFF,TGTGCCAGTGTGGCAGGGGACACTGAAGCTTTCTTT
-,TRBJ2-5,TRBV5-1,-,14,CASSLRIDWKTQYF,TGCGCCAGCAGCTTGCGGATTGATTGGAAGACCCAGTACTTC
-,TRBJ2-7,TRBV7-2,-,16,CASSLGSTSPIYEQYF,TGTGCCAGCAGCTTAGGGTCAACTAGTCCTATCTACGAGCAGTACTTC
-,TRBJ1-2,TRBV6-5,-,13,CASSYSGARGYTF,TGTGCCAGCAGTTACTCGGGGGCCCGGGGCTACACCTTC
-,TRBJ2-1,TRBV28,-,14,CASGRTHHGNEQFF,TGTGCCAGCGGCCGGACTCACCATGGCAATGAGCAGTTCTTC
-,TRBJ1-5,TRBV4-1,TRBD1,13,CASRGQGNQPQHF,TGCGCCAGCAGAGGACAGGGGAACCAGCCCCAGCATTTT
once,TRBJ1-4,TRBV5-1,-,14,CASSLAGQWEKLFF,TGCGCCAGCAGCTTGGCGGGACAATGGGAAAAACTGTTTTTT
-,TRBJ2-1,TRBV5-1,-,13,CASSFVGRNEQFF,TGCGCCAGCTCATTTGTCGGGCGCAATGAGCAGTTCTTC
-,TRBJ1-2,TRBV20-1,TRBD1,16,CSARDINHRGSNGYTF,TGCAGTGCTAGAGATATTAATCACAGGGGCTCTAATGGCTACACCTTC
few,TRBJ2-7,TRBV28,-,14,CASRISPGLYEQYF,TGTGCCAGCAGAATTTCTCCGGGGTTGTACGAGCAGTACTTC
-,TRBJ2-3,TRBV7-9,-,15,CASSLLGVLTDTQYF,TGTGCCAGCAGCTTATTGGGGGTCTTGACAGATACGCAGTATTTT
-,TRBJ1-6,TRBV4-1,-,16,CASSQKEGSYNSPLHF,TGCGCCAGCAGCCAGAAGGAGGGGTCCTATAATTCACCCCTCCACTTT
-,TRBJ2-1,TRBV10-1,TRBD1,17,CASSEPTGTGSYNEQFF,TGCGCCAGCAGTGAGCCCACCGGGACAGGCTCCTACAATGAGCAGTTCTTC
-,TRBJ1-2,TRBV12-3/TRBV12-4,-,13,CASTRPEGYGYTF,TGTGCCAGCACTCGACCCGAGGGCTATGGCTACACCTTC
-,TRBJ2-1,TRBV9,-,15,CASSVGGGSNNEQFF,TGTGCCAGCAGCGTCGGGGGCGGGAGCAACAATGAGCAGTTCTTC
-,TRBJ2-7,TRBV20-1,-,9,CSASREQYF,TGCAGTGCTAGCCGCGAGCAGTACTTC
-,TRBJ2-1,TRBV9,-,15,CASSVEAGTYNEQFF,TGTGCCAGCAGCGTAGAGGCGGGAACCTACAATGAGCAGTTCTTC
-,TRBJ2-7,TRBV4-1,-,15,CASSQVLGSSYEQYF,TGCGCCAGCAGCCAAGTTCTGGGTAGCTCCTACGAGCAGTACTTC
-,TRBJ2-1,TRBV27,-,10,CASSPQKQFF,TGTGCCAGCAGCCCCCAAAAGCAGTTCTTC
-,TRBJ2-2,TRBV6-4,-,14,CASARVADTGELFF,TGTGCCAGCGCGAGGGTAGCGGACACCGGGGAGCTGTTTTTT
-,TRBJ2-5,TRBV19,TRBD2,17,CASSIAWTSGSGETQYF,TGTGCCAGTAGTATAGCCTGGACTAGCGGGAGCGGAGAGACCCAGTACTTC
-,TRBJ2-7,TRBV19,-,14,CASSIDREGYEQYF,TGTGCCAGTAGTATTGACAGGGAGGGCTACGAGCAGTACTTC
once,TRBJ1-2,TRBV28,-,14,CASSWDGSNYGYTF,TGTGCCAGCAGTTGGGACGGTTCTAACTATGGCTACACCTTC
-,TRBJ2-3,TRBV6-5,TRBD1,14,CATRRDRSTDTQYF,TGTGCCACGCGGAGGGACAGGAGCACAGATACGCAGTATTTT
-,TRBJ2-7,TRBV7-9,-,15,CASSSSGSRSYEQYF,TGTGCCAGCAGCTCGAGCGGGTCCCGCTCCTACGAGCAGTACTTC
-,TRBJ2-2,TRBV24-1,TRBD1,17,CATSDLHGTANTGELFF,TGTGCCACCAGTGATTTGCACGGGACAGCGAACACCGGGGAGCTGTTTTTT
-,TRBJ1-1,TRBV19,-,12,CASSIQGTEAFF,TGTGCCAGTAGTATACAGGGCACTGAAGCTTTCTTT
-,TRBJ2-7,TRBV27,TRBD2,16,CASSPAAGERGYEQYF,TGTGCCAGCAGTCCAGCGGCGGGGGAGAGAGGGTACGAGCAGTACTTC
-,TRBJ1-1,TRBV7-9,TRBD1,16,CASRSKEGAADTEAFF,TGTGCCAGCAGATCCAAAGAGGGGGCGGCGGACACTGAAGCTTTCTTT
-,TRBJ1-5,TRBV19,TRBD1,15,CASDHQGEGIQPQHF,TGTGCCAGTGACCACCAGGGGGAAGGGATTCAGCCCCAGCATTTT
-,TRBJ2-1,TRBV29-1,-,14,CSGGRLAPDNEQFF,TGCAGCGGGGGGCGCCTAGCGCCGGACAATGAGCAGTTCTTC
-,TRBJ1-4,TRBV27,-,14,CASMKGGNREKLFF,TGTGCCAGCATGAAGGGCGGGAACCGGGAAAAACTGTTTTTT
once,TRBJ2-1,TRBV3-1,TRBD2,19,CASSQVRLAGVGSRNEQFF,TGTGCCAGCAGCCAAGTAAGGCTAGCGGGAGTAGGCTCGAGGAATGAGCAGTTCTTC
-,TRBJ2-7,TRBV6-6,-,14,CASSLGGANYEQYF,TGTGCCAGCAGTTTAGGAGGGGCGAACTACGAGCAGTACTTC
-,TRBJ2-5,TRBV27,-,13,CASRNIRGETQYF,TGTGCCAGCAGAAATATCCGCGGGGAGACCCAGTACTTC
-,TRBJ2-3,TRBV7-3,-,15,CASSLTGGFTDTQYF,TGTGCCAGCAGCTTAACCGGCGGGTTCACAGATACGCAGTATTTT
-,TRBJ2-3,TRBV28,TRBD2,14,CASSFWGGTDTQYF,TGTGCCAGCAGTTTTTGGGGGGGGACAGATACGCAGTATTTT
-,TRBJ2-1,TRBV9,TRBD2,16,CASSPSPSGSLNEQFF,TGTGCCAGCAGCCCAAGCCCTAGCGGGAGCTTAAATGAGCAGTTCTTC
-,TRBJ2-7,TRBV7-9,TRBD2,17,CASSSTSGSLKTYEQYF,TGTGCCAGCAGCTCCACTAGCGGGAGTCTTAAAACCTACGAGCAGTACTTC
-,TRBJ2-3,TRBV2,TRBD2,17,CASKPAGGMTGTDTQYF,TGTGCCAGCAAACCCGCGGGAGGGATGACTGGCACAGATACGCAGTATTTT